This TCR beta chain was documented in a study of blood T cell repertoires in COVID-19. Study details: Collection of acute and convalescent COVID-19 samples took place in the United States, Italy and Spain. PBMCs, B-cell-depleted T cells, or T cells provided the cDNA or gDNA that made up the material.

Per the study methods: From reference gene primer amplification, estimates of nucleated cell counts were derived. Assay used: immunoSEQ multiplex PCR; TCRdb lists only in-frame clones, some missing. V and J calls and clone size are copied from that table; D and trimming were computed from the DNA. The sample has about 300,000 clones, around 87% seen once. The CDR3 has 13 residues. Germline V gene lookup returns CDR1 SGHNT and CDR2 YYREEE (reference sequence). V lost 4 bases to trimming and J lost 6 bases; unmatched junction nucleotides: 6. The clonotype originates from a man aged 18 to 30 with active or convalescent COVID-19. This chain joins TRBV5-4 and TRBJ1-2; TRBD1 matches at 7 bases. Sequenced material: peripheral blood. The CDR3 spells CASSRGTEDGYTF. The CDR3 region has the DNA TGTGCCAGCAGCCGGGGGACAGAGGATGGCTACACCTTC.